One and the same sample provided the 25 T cell receptor beta chains below, sequenced in a study of cytomegalovirus exposure and HLA in healthy donors. The PCR made use of 60 Vbeta and 13 Jbeta primers. This table comes from immunoSEQ multiplex PCR, and its TCRdb copy is limited to in-frame clones, with some not included. The table counts approximately 43,000 clones; approximately 1.7% lies in the top ten. The source material was PBMCs. The source is a woman in her thirties in good health and CMV-seronegative.

The chain is built from TRBV6-5 and TRBJ2-3; 7 bases are a match to TRBD2. Unmatched junction bases numbered 5, after V lost 2 bases and J lost 3 bases. The CDR3 spans 15 residues. CDR1 is MNHEY, CDR2 SVGAGI, per germline. The CDR3 loop is CASSYAGGRTDTQYF. CDR3 sequence (DNA): TGTGCCAGCAGTTACGCCGGCGGGAGAACAGATACGCAGTATTTT.

The V call is TRBV5-6, the J call TRBJ2-2; 12 bases are a match to TRBD2. Germline assignment: CDR1 SGHDT and CDR2 YYEEEE. The CDR3 runs 16 residues. Germline trimming cut 3 bases from V and 6 bases from J; bases unmatched to any gene: 6. The DNA for the CDR3 is TGTGCCAGCAGCTCGACTAGCGGGAGTGCGTCCGGGGAGCTGTTTTTT. This gives the protein CASSSTSGSASGELFF.

To note about this clone: One end of the junction varies from germline; a read error may be responsible. The J gene is TRBJ2-5, the V gene TRBV30; D is possibly TRBD2 (5 bases). The CDR3 length is 14 residues. CDR1 is GTSNPN, CDR2 SVGIG, per germline (reference sequence). CDR3 sequence (DNA): TGTGCCTGGAGTGTACGGAGGATCCAAGAGAACCAGTACTTC. Translating gives CAWSVRRIQENQYF.

The chain is built from TRBV5-1 and TRBJ2-7; 11 bases are a match to TRBD1. The V gene's germline CDR1 is SGHRS and CDR2 YFSETQ. The CDR3 extends over 14 amino acids. Losses at the gene ends were 4 bases for V and 7 bases for J; bases not matched to a gene: 7. In nucleotides, the CDR3 is TGCGCCAGCAGCCATGGACAGGGGGCGGGGGAGCAGTACTTC. As protein: CASSHGQGAGEQYF.

This chain uses TRBV5-1 with TRBJ2-1; D is uncertain. The CDR3 contains 11 residues. Germline assignment: CDR1 SGHRS and CDR2 YFSETQ. Trimming took 5 bases from V and 5 from J, leaving 5 bases between them. The CDR3 here is CASSSHNEQFF. In DNA form, the CDR3 reads TGCGCCAGCAGTAGCCACAATGAGCAGTTCTTC.

In DNA, the CDR3 is TGTGCCTGGAGTCAACAGGGCACCGGGGAGCTGTTTTTT. Residues: CAWSQQGTGELFF. The genes are TRBV30 and TRBJ2-2; D is perhaps TRBD1 (6 bases). Trimming cost V 2 bases and J 4 bases, with 8 bases left between them. Germline V gene data show CDR1 as GTSNPN and CDR2 as SVGIG (reference sequence). The CDR3 length is 13 residues.

The V and J genes are TRBV7-9 and TRBJ2-7; D ambiguous. From germline, CDR1 is SEHNR and CDR2 FQNEAQ (reference sequence). This CDR3 has 13 amino acids. The V end was cut by 4 bases, the J end by 6 bases, with 13 bases between. In DNA form, the CDR3 reads TGTGCCAGCAGCTCCATGAGCCTCTCCGAGCAGTACTTC. It specifies CASSSMSLSEQYF.

V and J are TRBV18 and TRBJ2-5, with D possibly matching TRBD1 (7 bases). The V end lost 4 bases, the J end lost 4 bases, and 13 bases lay between the germline ends. The V gene's germline CDR1 is KGHSH and CDR2 LQKENI. The CDR3 is 14 amino acids. The CDR3 nucleotides are TGTGCCAGCTCACTATCAGGGGGGCGAGAGACCCAGTACTTC. It is translated as CASSLSGGRETQYF. The full variable domain, with the rest looked up from reference TRBV18 and TRBJ2-5, is NAGVMQNPRHLVRRRGQEARLRCSPMKGHSHVYWYRQLPEEGLKFMVYLQKENIIDESGMPKERFSAEFPKEGPSILRIQQVVRGDSAAYFCASSLSGGRETQYFGPGTRLLVL.

The rearrangement uses TRBV6-5 and TRBJ2-3, with TRBD2 identical over 11 bases. The length of the CDR3 is 14 residues. After removal of 6 bases from V and 4 bases from J, the junction contained 3 bases not matched to a gene. The germline V gene encodes CDR1 MNHEY and CDR2 SVGAGI. DNA for the CDR3: TGTGCCAGCAGCCTGGGACTAGCGGCAGATACGCAGTATTTT. This encodes CASSLGLAADTQYF.

The V call is TRBV6-6, the J call TRBJ1-2; 7 nucleotides match TRBD1. The CDR3 has 16 residues. With V trimmed by 0 bases and J by 8 bases, 12 bases remained unmatched. Per germline, CDR1 MNHNY and CDR2 SVGAGI (reference sequence). In DNA, the CDR3 is TGTGCCAGCAGTTACTCGAGGGGGCGGGATTTGGGCGGCTACACCTTC. Its protein is CASSYSRGRDLGGYTF.

The V call is TRBV6-5, the J call TRBJ2-7; 7 bases align to TRBD1. CDR3 length: 14 residues. V shed 4 bases and J 1 base; nucleotides not matched to a gene: 4. From germline, CDR1 is MNHEY and CDR2 SVGAGI. CDR3 DNA: TGTGCCAGCAGTTCGAGGACAGGTTCCTACGAGCAGTACTTC. Its translation: CASSSRTGSYEQYF.

The chain combines TRBV18 with TRBJ1-1; 7 bases are a match to TRBD1. CDR3 size: 16 residues. V gave up 0 bases and J gave up 1 base; unmatched junction bases: 5. Germline V CDR1 and CDR2: KGHSH, LQKENI. The DNA of the CDR3 is TGTGCCAGCTCACCACCACAAAGACAGGGGAACACTGAAGCTTTCTTT. Its translation is CASSPPQRQGNTEAFF.

This chain uses TRBV6-1 with TRBJ2-3; TRBD2 is a possible D gene (6 bases). V was cut by 4 bases and J by 5 bases, with 7 bases left in between. The CDR3 length is 12 residues. Germline-derived CDR1 and CDR2 are MNHNS and SASEGT. CDR3 DNA: TGTGCCAGCAGTGGGAGGGTAGATACGCAGTATTTT. Translated, it gives CASSGRVDTQYF.

As regards this clone: One junction end does not reproduce the germline sequence, and a read error may be involved. The chain employs TRBV29-1 and TRBJ2-1; a possible D gene is TRBD2 (6 bases). Germline CDR1 reads SQVTM; CDR2 reads ANQGSEA. CDR3 length: 14 amino acids. CDR3 amino acids: CSVDGGSSDNEQFF. CDR3 nucleotides: TGCAGCGTTGATGGGGGGAGCTCCGACAATGAGCAGTTCTTC.

The chain employs TRBV29-1 and TRBJ2-3, with 14 positions matching TRBD2. V lost 4 bases, J lost 6 bases, and 9 bases stayed unmatched. The germline gives CDR1 SQVTM, CDR2 ANQGSEA. The length of the CDR3 is 16 residues. CDR3: CSVVPTSGRADDTQYF. The CDR3 DNA reads as TGCAGCGTTGTCCCGACTAGCGGGAGGGCCGACGATACGCAGTATTTT.

The CDR3 DNA reads TGTGCCTGGAGTACTGCAGGGGGCGGGCGAGAGACCCAGTACTTC. Translating gives CAWSTAGGGRETQYF. The V call is TRBV30, the J call TRBJ2-5; 8 positions match TRBD1. This CDR3 is 15 amino acids long. The junction had 9 bases not matched to a gene; V was cut back by 2 bases and J by 4 bases. The germline gives CDR1 GTSNPN, CDR2 SVGIG (reference sequence). Full variable domain (rest looked up from reference TRBV30 and TRBJ2-5): SQTIHQWPATLVQPVGSPLSLECTVEGTSNPNLYWYRQAAGRGLQLLFYSVGIGQISSEVPQNLSASRPQDRQFILSSKKLLLSDSGFYLCAWSTAGGGRETQYFGPGTRLLVL.

V usage is TRBV10-3 and J usage is TRBJ2-7; 14 bases line up with TRBD2. Germline V CDR1 and CDR2: ENHRY, SYGVKD. V dropped 8 bases and J dropped 4; count of bases not matched to a gene: 7. The CDR3 is 15 residues long. CDR3 DNA sequence: TGTGCCATCGGGGCCGGGACTAGCGGGAGTTACGAGCAGTACTTC. Its protein product is CAIGAGTSGSYEQYF.

The rearrangement links TRBV7-9 to TRBJ1-1; maybe TRBD1 (6 bases). Trimming removed 5 bases from V and 11 bases from J, with 12 bases in between. Germline V lookup: CDR1 SEHNR, CDR2 FQNEAQ (reference sequence). This CDR3 is built from 11 residues. For the CDR3, the DNA is TGTGCCAGCAGCCTGGGGGGGGCCGCTTTCTTT. This sequence encodes CASSLGGAAFF.

This rearrangement joins TRBV6-5 to TRBJ2-7; 7 bases fit TRBD1. The CDR3 covers 15 residues. Germline CDR1 and CDR2: MNHEY and SVGAGI. Unmatched junction bases numbered 11, after V lost 5 bases and J lost 4 bases. CDR3 DNA sequence: TGTGCCAGCAGTCTTCACAGGGGAAGACCTTACGAGCAGTACTTC. Translated, it gives CASSLHRGRPYEQYF.

The V and J genes are TRBV4-3 and TRBJ2-1, with 11 bases that match TRBD2. The V segment lost 1 base and the J segment 1 base; nucleotides outside the gene matches: 6. Germline V gene lookup returns CDR1 LGHNA and CDR2 YSLEER. This CDR3 is 18 amino acids long. The CDR3 region has the DNA TGCGCCAGCAGCCAAGCCCCTAGCGGGAGGAATTCCTACAATGAGCAGTTCTTC. This gives the protein CASSQAPSGRNSYNEQFF.

In regard to this clone: At the DNA level, this CDR3 is encoded by other sequences in the same sample as well. The J gene is TRBJ1-1, the V gene TRBV6-5, with D perhaps TRBD1 (5 bases). Germline CDR1 MNHEY, CDR2 SVGAGI. The V gene lost 8 bases and the J gene lost 6 bases, with 22 bases spanning the gap. CDR3 length equals 15 residues. CDR3 protein: CASGRDSLQIAEAFF. The CDR3 nucleotides are TGTGCCAGCGGACGGGACTCCCTACAAATAGCTGAAGCTTTCTTT.

The V and J genes are TRBV6-1 and TRBJ1-1; 8 bases line up with TRBD1. Unmatched junction bases numbered 5, after V lost 6 bases and J lost 2 bases. The CDR3 length is 14 residues. The V gene's germline CDR1 is MNHNS and CDR2 SASEGT. This CDR3 is CASRKTGVNTEAFF. DNA for the CDR3: TGTGCCAGCAGAAAGACAGGGGTTAACACTGAAGCTTTCTTT.

This chain joins TRBV15 and TRBJ2-1; TRBD1 matches at 7 bases. The CDR3 length is 15 residues. V lost 1 base, J lost 3 bases, and 3 bases stayed unmatched. The germline V gene has CDR1 LNHNV and CDR2 YYDKDF (reference sequence). CDR3 nucleotides: TGTGCCACCAGCAGAGGCAGGGGGAGCTACAATGAGCAGTTCTTC. As protein: CATSRGRGSYNEQFF.

Of note for this clone: The sample carries other DNA sequences with the same CDR3. The V and J genes are TRBV30 and TRBJ1-6; no reliable D call. Germline CDR1 is GTSNPN and CDR2 is SVGIG (reference sequence). V was trimmed by 4 bases and J by 5 bases, leaving 12 bases between them. The CDR3 extends over 14 amino acids. The chain's CDR3 is CAWTQRNHNSPLHF. CDR3 coding DNA: TGTGCCTGGACCCAGCGGAACCATAATTCACCCCTCCACTTT.

This chain connects TRBV28 to TRBJ2-2, with D possibly matching TRBD1 (5 bases). Germline CDR1 reads MDHEN; CDR2 reads SYDVKM. The CDR3 extends over 15 amino acids. V dropped 3 bases and J dropped 6 bases, with 14 bases sitting between them. The CDR3 coding sequence is TGTGCCAGCAGTTTTGCCAGGGTATTCTCCGGGGAGCTGTTTTTT. Translation: CASSFARVFSGELFF. The full variable domain, rest sourced from reference TRBV28 and TRBJ2-2, is DVKVTQSSRYLVKRTGEKVFLECVQDMDHENMFWYRQDPGLGLRLIYFSYDVKMKEKGDIPEGYSVSREKKERFSLILESASTNQTSMYLCASSFARVFSGELFFGEGSRLTVL.